Detailed here is one TCR beta chain. With random hexamers, reverse transcription was performed on roughly 0.5 to 1 ug of RNA. TCR beta CDR3 was amplified by immunoSEQ multiplex PCR. This amplification extended across 54 Vbeta and 13 Jbeta segments. TCRdb reanalysed the immunoSEQ multiplex PCR reads using MiXCR and keeps one entry per CDR3 protein. This sample has around 120,000 distinct CDR3 sequences, with 85% to 95% found just once. The sample belongs to a study of CD8 T cells in Susac syndrome. With 3 bases clipped from V and 4 bases from J, the junction kept 5 bases outside the gene matches. Per the germline V gene, CDR1 is LNHDA and CDR2 is SQIVND (reference sequence). CDR3 size: 15 residues. Negative isolation was used for CD8+ and CD4+ T cells, and FACS enrichment was applied to TEMRA cells.

The specimen was CD4+ T cells from PBMCs. This rearrangement joins TRBV19 to TRBJ2-1, with 8 bases identical to TRBD1. The source of this sequence is a human donor with multiple sclerosis. This CDR3 reads CASSIGTGPYNEQFF. DNA of the CDR3: TGTGCCAGTAGTATTGGGACAGGCCCATACAATGAGCAGTTCTTC.